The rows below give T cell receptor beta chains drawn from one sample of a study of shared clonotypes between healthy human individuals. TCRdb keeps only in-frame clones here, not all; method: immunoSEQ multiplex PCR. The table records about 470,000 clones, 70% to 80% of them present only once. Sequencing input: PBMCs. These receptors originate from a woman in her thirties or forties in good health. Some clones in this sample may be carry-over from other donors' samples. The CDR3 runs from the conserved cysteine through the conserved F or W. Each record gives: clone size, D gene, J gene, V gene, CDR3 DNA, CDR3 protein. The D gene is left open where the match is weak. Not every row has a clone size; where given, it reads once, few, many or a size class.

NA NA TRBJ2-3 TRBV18 TGTGCCAGCTCACCACAACGGGACACAGATACGCAGTATTTT CASSPQRDTDTQYF
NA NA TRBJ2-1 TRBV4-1 TGCGCCAGCAGCCCTTATACTAGGGGTGAGCAGTTCTTC CASSPYTRGEQFF
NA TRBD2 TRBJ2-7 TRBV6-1 TGTGCCAGCAGTGAGACCGGACTAGCGGGAGGGTACGAGCAGTACTTC CASSETGLAGGYEQYF
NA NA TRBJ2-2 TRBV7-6 TGTGCCAGCAGCTCGTTCACCGGGGAGCTGTTTTTT CASSSFTGELFF
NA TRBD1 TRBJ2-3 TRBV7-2 TGTGCCAGCAGCATAAGACAGGGGGCTACAGATACGCAGTATTTT CASSIRQGATDTQYF
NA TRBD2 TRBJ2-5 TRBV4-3 TGCGCCAGCAGCCAAGAGGGCCCCCCGGGCGGGAGCCAAGAGACCCAGTACTTC CASSQEGPPGGSQETQYF
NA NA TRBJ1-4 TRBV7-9 TGTGCCAGCAGCCCTGGGGCAGGCGCTAATGAAAAACTGTTTTTT CASSPGAGANEKLFF
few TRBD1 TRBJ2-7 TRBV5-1 TGCGCCAGCAGCTTAGACAGGGGCGAGCAGTACTTC CASSLDRGEQYF
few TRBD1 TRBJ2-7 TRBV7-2 TGTGCCAGCAGCTCCTCACGACAGGGGAGTCACGAGCAGTACTTC CASSSSRQGSHEQYF
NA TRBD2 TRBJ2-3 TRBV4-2 TGTGCCAGCAGCCAGGGGACTAGCGGATCTAGCACAGATACGCAGTATTTT CASSQGTSGSSTDTQYF
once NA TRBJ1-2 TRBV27 TGTGCCAGCAGTTTAGGCGGCGGATTCTATGGCTACACCTTC CASSLGGGFYGYTF
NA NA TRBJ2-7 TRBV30 TGTGCCTGGAGTGTAGGCCCACTCGAGCAGTACTTC CAWSVGPLEQYF
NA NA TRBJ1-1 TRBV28 TGTGCCAGCAGCAGGGGTTACACTGAAGCTTTCTTT CASSRGYTEAFF
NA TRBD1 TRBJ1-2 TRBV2 TGTGCCAGCATTAGGACAGGGGGAGTAGGCGGCTACACCTTC CASIRTGGVGGYTF
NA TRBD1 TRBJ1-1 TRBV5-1 TGCGCCAGCAGCCCCAAGGGACAGGGGAACACTGAAGCTTTCTTT CASSPKGQGNTEAFF
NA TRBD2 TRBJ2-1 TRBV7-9 TGTGCCAGCAGCTTAGGGGGGACTAGCCCGATAGAGCAGTTCTTC CASSLGGTSPIEQFF
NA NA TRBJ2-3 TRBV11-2 TGTGCCAGCAGCTTAGATCGGGGGAGTTTCACAGATACGCAGTATTTT CASSLDRGSFTDTQYF
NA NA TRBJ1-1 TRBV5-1 TGCGCCAGCAGCTTGTTCGGGGGTGGGACTGAAGCTTTCTTT CASSLFGGGTEAFF
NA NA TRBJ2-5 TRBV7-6 TGTGCCAGCAGCTTAGAGTGGGGAAGGGCCGGAGAAGAGACCCAGTACTTC CASSLEWGRAGEETQYF
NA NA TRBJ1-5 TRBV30 TGTGCCTGGAGTTCAGGGATTGGTCAGCCCCAGCATTTT CAWSSGIGQPQHF
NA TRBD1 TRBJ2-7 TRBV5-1 TGCGCCAGCAGCTTGGTCCCGAGACGGACCTCAGGGGGTGAGCAGTACTTC CASSLVPRRTSGGEQYF
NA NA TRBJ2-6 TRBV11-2 TGTGCCAGCAGACAACAGGGATCTGGGGCCAACGTCCTGACTTTC CASRQQGSGANVLTF
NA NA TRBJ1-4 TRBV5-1 TGCGCCAGCAGCTTGGCCGGTAATGAAAAACTGTTTTTT CASSLAGNEKLFF
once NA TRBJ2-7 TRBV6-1 TGTGCCAGCAGACCAACAGGATTATACGAGCAGTACTTC CASRPTGLYEQYF
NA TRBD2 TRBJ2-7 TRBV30 TGTGCCCTATACCCCCCGGGAGGCCTCTACGAGCAGTACTTC CALYPPGGLYEQYF
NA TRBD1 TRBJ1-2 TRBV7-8 TGTGCCAGCAGCAGAGGGACAGGGACGGATGGCTACACCTTC CASSRGTGTDGYTF
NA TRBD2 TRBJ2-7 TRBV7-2 TGTGCCAGCAGCCTCGGAGCCGGGACTAGCTACGAGCAGTACTTC CASSLGAGTSYEQYF
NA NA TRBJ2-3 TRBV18 TGTGCCAGCTCACCACCAACCCCGACTACAGATACGCAGTATTTT CASSPPTPTTDTQYF
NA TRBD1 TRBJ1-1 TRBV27 TGTGCCAGCAGTTTCAGGACAGGGTTGAACACTGAAGCTTTCTTT CASSFRTGLNTEAFF
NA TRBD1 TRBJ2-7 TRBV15 TGTGCCACCAGCAGAGCAGGGGGTTTATACGAGCAGTACTTC CATSRAGGLYEQYF
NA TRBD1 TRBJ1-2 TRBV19 TGTGCCAGTAGTATAGCCGAGACAGGGGGCGGCTACACCTTC CASSIAETGGGYTF
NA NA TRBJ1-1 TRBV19 TGTGCCAGTAGTCCCTTCGTAACCGGGGAAGCTTTCTTT CASSPFVTGEAFF
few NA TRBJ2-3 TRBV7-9 TGTGCCAGCAGCTTTGCAGGGATCACAGATACGCAGTATTTT CASSFAGITDTQYF
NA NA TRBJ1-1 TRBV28 TGTGCCAGCAAGGGATCCCCTGGGGTTCGAGCTTTCTTT CASKGSPGVRAFF
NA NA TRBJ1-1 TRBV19 TGTGCCAGCCTCGACGCGAGGGCGGCGACTGAAGCTTTCTTT CASLDARAATEAFF
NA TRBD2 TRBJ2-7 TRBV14 TGTGCCAGCAGCCACCAACTAGCGGGAGAGGGGCAGTACTTC CASSHQLAGEGQYF
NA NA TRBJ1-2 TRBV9 TGTGCCAGCAGCGCAGACCCGGGGTATGGCTACACCTTC CASSADPGYGYTF
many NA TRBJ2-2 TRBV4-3 TGCGCCAGCAGCCCACTCCCGGGACCTCACACCGGGGAGCTGTTTTTT CASSPLPGPHTGELFF
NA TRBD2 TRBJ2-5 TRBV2 TGTGCCGTTCGGACTAGCGGGCACCAAGAGACCCAGTACTTC CAVRTSGHQETQYF
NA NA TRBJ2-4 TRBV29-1 TGCAGCGCCAAGGACAGAACCAAAAACATTCAGTACTTC CSAKDRTKNIQYF
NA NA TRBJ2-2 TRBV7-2 TGTGCCAGCAGCTCCGAGATGGCCGGGGAGCTGTTTTTT CASSSEMAGELFF
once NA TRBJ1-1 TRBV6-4 TGTGCCAGCAGTGAGGGTCCCCAGAGCACTGAAGCTTTCTTT CASSEGPQSTEAFF
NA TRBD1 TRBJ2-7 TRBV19 TGTGCCAGTAGTGGGGGACAGGGGAGGAACGAGCAGTACTTC CASSGGQGRNEQYF
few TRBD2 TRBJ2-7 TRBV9 TGTGCCAGCAGCCGGACTAGCGGGGCGGGCGAGCAGTACTTC CASSRTSGAGEQYF
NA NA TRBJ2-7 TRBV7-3 TGTGCCAGCAGCTTAACAGGCGGCGAGCAGTACTTC CASSLTGGEQYF
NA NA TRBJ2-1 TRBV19 TGTGCCAGTAGTATAGTCGGCAGAGGAAATGAGCAGTTCTTC CASSIVGRGNEQFF
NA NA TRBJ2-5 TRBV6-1 TGTGCCAGCAGTGAAAGATGGGAGCGGTTCCGGGCCCAGTACTTC CASSERWERFRAQYF
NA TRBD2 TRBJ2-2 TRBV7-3 TGTGCCAGCAGCCCGGGGGGGGGCCCCCGGGAGCTGTTTTTT CASSPGGGPRELFF
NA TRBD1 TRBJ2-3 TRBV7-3 TGTGCCAGCAGCTTACTGGGACAGGGGGTTGATACGCAGTATTTT CASSLLGQGVDTQYF
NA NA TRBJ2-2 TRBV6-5 TGTGCCAGCAGTTACGGGACCTACACCGGGGAGCTGTTTTTT CASSYGTYTGELFF
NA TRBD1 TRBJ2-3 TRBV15 TGTGCCACCAGCAGATCGGGGCAGGGGGTGGCAGATACGCAGTATTTT CATSRSGQGVADTQYF
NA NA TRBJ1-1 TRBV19 TGTGCCAGTAGTCCCCGCAGCCCGGGCACTGAAGCTTTCTTT CASSPRSPGTEAFF
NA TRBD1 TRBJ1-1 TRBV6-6 TGTGCCAGCAGTCCGGGACAGGGGTACACTGAAGCTTTCTTT CASSPGQGYTEAFF